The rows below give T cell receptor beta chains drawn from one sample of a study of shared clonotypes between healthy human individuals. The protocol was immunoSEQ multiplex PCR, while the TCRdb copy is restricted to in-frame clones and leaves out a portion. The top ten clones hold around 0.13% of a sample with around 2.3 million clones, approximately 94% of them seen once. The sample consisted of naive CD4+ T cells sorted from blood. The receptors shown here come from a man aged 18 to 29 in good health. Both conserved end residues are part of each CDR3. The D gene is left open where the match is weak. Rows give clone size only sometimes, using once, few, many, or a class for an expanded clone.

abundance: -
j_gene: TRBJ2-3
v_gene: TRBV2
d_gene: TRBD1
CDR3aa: CASSGDRVEQDTQYF
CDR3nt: TGTGCCAGCAGCGGGGACAGGGTAGAGCAAGATACGCAGTATTTT

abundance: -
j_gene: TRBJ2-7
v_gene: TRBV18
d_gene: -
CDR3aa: CASSPAEGVSYEQYF
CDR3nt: TGTGCCAGCTCACCGGCCGAGGGAGTCTCCTACGAGCAGTACTTC

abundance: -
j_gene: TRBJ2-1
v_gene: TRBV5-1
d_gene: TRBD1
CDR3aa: CASSLTRTGGSYNEQFF
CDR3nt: TGCGCCAGCAGCCTGACAAGGACAGGGGGAAGCTACAATGAGCAGTTCTTC

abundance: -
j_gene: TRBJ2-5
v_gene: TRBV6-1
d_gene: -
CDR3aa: CASSEGRETQYF
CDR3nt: TGTGCCAGCAGTGAGGGGCGGGAGACCCAGTACTTC

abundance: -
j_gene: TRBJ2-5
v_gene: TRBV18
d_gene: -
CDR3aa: CASSPLIAAGVQETQYF
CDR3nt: TGTGCCAGCTCACCATTAATTGCGGCAGGGGTCCAAGAGACCCAGTACTTC

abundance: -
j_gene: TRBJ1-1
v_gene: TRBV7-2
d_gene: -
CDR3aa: CASSQGPPGLTEAFF
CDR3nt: TGTGCCAGCAGCCAGGGCCCCCCTGGGCTCACTGAAGCTTTCTTT

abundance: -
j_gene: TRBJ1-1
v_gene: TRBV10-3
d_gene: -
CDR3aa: CAISEFGGNTEAFF
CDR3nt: TGTGCCATCAGTGAGTTCGGAGGAAACACTGAAGCTTTCTTT

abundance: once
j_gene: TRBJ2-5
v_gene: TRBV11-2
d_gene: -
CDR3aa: CASSLVALGPETQYF
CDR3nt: TGTGCCAGCAGCTTAGTTGCCCTTGGCCCAGAGACCCAGTACTTC

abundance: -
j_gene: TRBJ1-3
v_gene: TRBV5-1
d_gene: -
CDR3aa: CASSLSSSGNTIYF
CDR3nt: TGCGCCAGCAGCTTGAGCAGCTCTGGAAACACCATATATTTT

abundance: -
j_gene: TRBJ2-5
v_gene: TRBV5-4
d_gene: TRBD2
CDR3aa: CASSLAGAGGETQYF
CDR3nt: TGTGCCAGCAGCTTGGCTGGGGCGGGAGGAGAGACCCAGTACTTC

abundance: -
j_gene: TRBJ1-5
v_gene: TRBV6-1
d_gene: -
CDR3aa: CASSEVEDRNQPQHF
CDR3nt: TGTGCCAGCAGTGAAGTAGAGGACCGCAATCAGCCCCAGCATTTT

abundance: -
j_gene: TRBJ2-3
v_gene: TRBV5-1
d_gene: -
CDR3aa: CASSLAQGPDTQYF
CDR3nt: TGCGCCAGCAGCTTGGCTCAGGGCCCAGATACGCAGTATTTT

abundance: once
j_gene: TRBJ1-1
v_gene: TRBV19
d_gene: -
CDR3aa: CASSQTGNTEAFF
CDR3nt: TGTGCCAGTAGCCAGACAGGGAACACTGAAGCTTTCTTT

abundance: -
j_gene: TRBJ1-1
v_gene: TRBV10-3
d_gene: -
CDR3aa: CAISLGKGNTEAFF
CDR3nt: TGTGCCATCTCACTCGGAAAGGGGAACACTGAAGCTTTCTTT

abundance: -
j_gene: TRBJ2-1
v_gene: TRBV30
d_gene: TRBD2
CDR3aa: CAWIRLAGGPNNEQFF
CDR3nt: TGTGCCTGGATCCGCCTAGCGGGGGGGCCGAACAATGAGCAGTTCTTC

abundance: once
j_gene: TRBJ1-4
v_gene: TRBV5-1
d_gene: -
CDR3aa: CASSSTSGVGEKLFF
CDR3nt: TGCGCCAGCAGCTCAACATCAGGGGTGGGTGAAAAACTGTTTTTT

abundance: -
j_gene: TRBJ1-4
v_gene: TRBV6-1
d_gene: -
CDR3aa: CASRRRTALEEKLFF
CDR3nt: TGTGCCAGCAGACGAAGGACAGCCCTCGAGGAAAAACTGTTTTTT

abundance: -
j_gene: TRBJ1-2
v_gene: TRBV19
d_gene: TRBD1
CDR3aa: CASREPGQANYGYTF
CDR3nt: TGTGCCAGTAGGGAACCGGGACAGGCAAACTATGGCTACACCTTC

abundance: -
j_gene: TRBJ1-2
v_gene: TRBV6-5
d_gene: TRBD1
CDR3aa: CASSTGTAYGYTF
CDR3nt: TGTGCCAGCAGCACAGGGACAGCTTATGGCTACACCTTC

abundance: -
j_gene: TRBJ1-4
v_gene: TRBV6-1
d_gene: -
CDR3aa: CASSEQQGMREKLFF
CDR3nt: TGTGCCAGCAGTGAACAGCAGGGAATGAGGGAAAAACTGTTTTTT

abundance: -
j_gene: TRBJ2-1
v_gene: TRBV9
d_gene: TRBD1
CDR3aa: CASSEGGWEQFF
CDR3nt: TGTGCCAGCAGCGAAGGGGGCTGGGAGCAGTTCTTC

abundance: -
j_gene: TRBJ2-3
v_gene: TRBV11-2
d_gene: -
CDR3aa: CASSLDGLSTDTQYF
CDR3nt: TGTGCCAGCAGCTTAGACGGGCTAAGCACAGATACGCAGTATTTT

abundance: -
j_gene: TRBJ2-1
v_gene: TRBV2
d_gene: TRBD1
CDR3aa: CASSQGQGLGSSSLDEQFF
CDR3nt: TGTGCCAGCAGTCAAGGACAGGGCCTTGGGTCATCCTCCCTGGATGAGCAGTTCTTC

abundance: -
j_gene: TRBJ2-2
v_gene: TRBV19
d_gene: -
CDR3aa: CASSTPGLTTGELFF
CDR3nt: TGTGCCAGTAGTACCCCCGGACTCACCACCGGGGAGCTGTTTTTT

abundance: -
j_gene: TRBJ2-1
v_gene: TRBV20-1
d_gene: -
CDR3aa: CSAFPYGEQFF
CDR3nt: TGCAGTGCGTTCCCATACGGTGAGCAGTTCTTC

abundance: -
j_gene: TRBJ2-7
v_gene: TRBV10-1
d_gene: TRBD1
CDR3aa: CASTPGQGSYEQYF
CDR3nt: TGCGCCAGCACCCCCGGACAGGGGTCCTACGAGCAGTACTTC

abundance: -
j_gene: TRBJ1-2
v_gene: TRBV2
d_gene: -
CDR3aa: CASDSGVVGYTF
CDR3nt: TGTGCCAGCGACTCGGGGGTTGTTGGCTACACCTTC

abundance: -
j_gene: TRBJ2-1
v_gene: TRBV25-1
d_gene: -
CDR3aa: CASAAQGINNEQFF
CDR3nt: TGTGCCAGCGCTGCCCAGGGAATCAACAATGAGCAGTTCTTC